One sample yielded the 31 T cell receptor beta chains listed below, sequenced in a study of shared clonotypes between healthy human individuals. This table comes from immunoSEQ multiplex PCR, and its TCRdb copy is limited to in-frame clones, with some not included. The sample includes about 530,000 clones, roughly 79% seen only once; the top ten take around 13%. The sequenced sample was PBMCs. The receptors shown here come from a woman aged 40 to 50 in good health. Some clones in this sample may be carry-over from other donors' samples.

This clone was observed a few times. The same CDR3 is also encoded by other DNA sequences in this sample. This rearrangement joins TRBV10-3 to TRBJ1-2; the match to TRBD1 covers 7 bases. V trimming: 7 bases; J trimming: 5 bases; junction bases outside the gene matches: 7. The germline V gene encodes CDR1 ENHRY and CDR2 SYGVKD. This CDR3 is 13 amino acids long. The CDR3 spells CAITLDRTYGYTF. The CDR3, as DNA: TGTGCCATCACACTGGACAGGACATATGGCTACACCTTC.

The V and J genes are TRBV7-9 and TRBJ2-3; D is possibly TRBD1 or TRBD2 (5 bases each). CDR3 size: 12 residues. CDR1 and CDR2 (germline): SEHNR, FQNEAQ (reference sequence). The V end lost 10 bases, the J end lost 4 bases, and 12 bases lay between the germline ends. CDR3 sequence reads: CATSRDADTQYF. DNA for the CDR3: TGTGCCACATCTAGGGACGCAGATACGCAGTATTTT.

As to this clone: The identical CDR3 is also encoded by other nucleotide sequences in the sample. The chain links TRBV7-2 to TRBJ2-5; D is perhaps TRBD2 (7 bases). The germline V gene encodes CDR1 SGHTA and CDR2 FQGNSA. This CDR3 region has 14 residues. Between the trimmed V and J ends, which lost 5 bases and 2 bases, there was a span of 12 bases. As DNA, the CDR3 is TGTGCCAGCAGCCCTGGGGGGGCTCAAGAGACCCAGTACTTC. Protein sequence: CASSPGGAQETQYF.

This clone was observed a few times. J is TRBJ1-1 and V is TRBV28, with TRBD1 as a possible D gene (5 bases). The CDR3 consists of 12 residues. The germline V and J ends were trimmed by 2 bases and 11 bases, with 12 bases remaining between them. Germline CDR1 MDHEN, CDR2 SYDVKM. The CDR3 loop is CASSLGTASAFF. The CDR3 DNA sequence: TGTGCCAGCAGTTTAGGGACGGCTTCGGCTTTCTTT. The complete variable domain, with remaining parts taken from reference TRBV28 and TRBJ1-1, reads DVKVTQSSRYLVKRTGEKVFLECVQDMDHENMFWYRQDPGLGLRLIYFSYDVKMKEKGDIPEGYSVSREKKERFSLILESASTNQTSMYLCASSLGTASAFFGQGTRLTVV.

The CDR3 coding sequence is TGTGCCAGCAGCGTATATGACTTAACCTACGAGCAGTACTTC. Its translation: CASSVYDLTYEQYF. The chain joins TRBV9 to TRBJ2-7; D is undetermined. V was clipped by 1 base and J by 2 bases, with 10 bases between them. CDR3 length: 14 residues. Germline CDR1 SGDLS, CDR2 YYNGEE.

V usage is TRBV18 and J usage is TRBJ2-7; D remains ambiguous. This CDR3 comprises 13 residues. V lost 4 bases and J 7 bases, leaving 14 bases between the germline ends. Germline V gene data show CDR1 as KGHSH and CDR2 as LQKENI. This CDR3 reads CASSRTDSSEQYF. CDR3 DNA: TGTGCCAGCTCACGCACCGACTCATCGGAGCAGTACTTC.

For this clone: It may be a read error: a sequence one base away is much more abundant. Other nucleotide sequences from this sample produce the same CDR3. This chain uses TRBV9 with TRBJ2-1; 8 positions agree with TRBD2. Germline V gene lookup returns CDR1 SGDLS and CDR2 YYNGEE. Unmatched junction bases numbered 0, after V lost 0 bases and J lost 1 base. The CDR3 consists of 15 residues. The CDR3 sequence: CASSVAGGSYNEQFF. Here the CDR3 DNA reads TGTGCCAGCAGCGTAGCGGGAGGGTCCTACAATGAGCAGTTCTTC.

The rearrangement joins TRBV19 to TRBJ2-3; 8 nucleotides match TRBD1. The germline V gene has CDR1 LNHDA and CDR2 SQIVND (reference sequence). Unmatched junction bases numbered 8, after V lost 3 bases and J lost 6 bases. The length of the CDR3 is 15 residues. The CDR3 reads CASSISDRDADTQYF. In DNA form, the CDR3 reads TGTGCCAGTAGTATTTCGGACAGGGATGCGGATACGCAGTATTTT.

This clone was detected only a few times. The chain is built from TRBV7-9 and TRBJ2-3; TRBD1 aligns across 7 bases. Trimming took 1 base from V and 6 from J; bases not matched to a gene: 7. Germline CDR1 reads SEHNR; CDR2 reads FQNEAQ (reference sequence). This CDR3 spans 15 amino acids. CDR3 DNA: TGTGCCAGCAGCTTAGTGAAGGGGGCACGGGATACGCAGTATTTT. Its protein is CASSLVKGARDTQYF.

This clone came up many times. The chain recombines TRBV27 with TRBJ1-2, with D maybe TRBD1 (6 bases). Germline-derived CDR1 and CDR2 are MNHEY and SMNVEV (reference sequence). The ends were cut back, 10 bases at V and 2 bases at J, with 26 bases in the middle. The CDR3 is 17 amino acids. The CDR3 reads CATSQGRGDRLNYGYTF. In nucleotides, the CDR3 is TGTGCCACTTCGCAGGGGAGAGGGGATCGCCTAAACTATGGCTACACCTTC.

The chain couples TRBV11-2 to TRBJ2-1, with 7 bases fitting TRBD2. The germline gives CDR1 SGHAT, CDR2 FQNNGV. Trimming removed 1 base from V and 4 bases from J; junction bases left unmatched: 7. The CDR3 contains 16 residues. The CDR3 coding sequence is TGTGCCAGCAGCTTAGTGGGGGGGGATCTATACAATGAGCAGTTCTTC. Translation gives CASSLVGGDLYNEQFF.

This clone appeared a single time. The chain recombines TRBV9 with TRBJ2-5; 7 nucleotides line up with TRBD1. The CDR3 sequence is 16 residues long. The germline gives CDR1 SGDLS, CDR2 YYNGEE. V lost 2 bases, J lost 2 bases, and 9 bases stayed unmatched. The DNA for the CDR3 is TGTGCCAGCAGCGTTTCCCCAACAGGGGTGCAAGAGACCCAGTACTTC. It yields the protein CASSVSPTGVQETQYF. Looking up the rest from reference TRBV9 and TRBJ2-5 gives the full variable domain: DSGVTQTPKHLITATGQRVTLRCSPRSGDLSVYWYQQSLDQGLQFLIQYYNGEERAKGNILERFSAQQFPDLHSELNLSSLELGDSALYFCASSVSPTGVQETQYFGPGTRLLVL.

This chain uses TRBV7-2 with TRBJ2-5; the match to TRBD2 covers 11 bases. The CDR3 consists of 15 residues. Germline V gives CDR1 SGHTA, CDR2 FQGNSA. With V trimmed by 8 bases and J by 9 bases, 14 bases remained unmatched. CDR3 nucleotide sequence: TGTGCCAGCTCCCTAGCGGGAGGACCTAGTACGTCCCAGTACTTC. It encodes CASSLAGGPSTSQYF. Together with reference TRBV7-2 and TRBJ2-5, the CDR3 gives the full variable domain: GAGVSQSPSNKVTEKGKDVELRCDPISGHTALYWYRQSLGQGLEFLIYFQGNSAPDKSGLPSDRFSAERTGGSVSTLTIQRTQQEDSAVYLCASSLAGGPSTSQYFGPGTRLLVL.

The chain is built from TRBV19 and TRBJ2-5, with 10 bases that match TRBD2. The CDR3 contains 12 residues. Germline V CDR1 and CDR2: LNHDA, SQIVND (reference sequence). Here the CDR3 DNA reads TGTGCGACTAGCGGGTTCCAAGAGACCCAGTACTTC. Encoded protein: CATSGFQETQYF.

This clone is a singleton in its sample. The genes are TRBV7-9 and TRBJ1-5, with TRBD1 matching over 9 bases. The germline V gene has CDR1 SEHNR and CDR2 FQNEAQ (reference sequence). The trim removed 5 bases at V and 1 base at J, leaving 3 bases unmatched. There are 15 residues in the CDR3. CDR3 region: CASSTGQGSNQPQHF. CDR3 coding DNA: TGTGCCAGCAGCACGGGACAGGGAAGCAATCAGCCCCAGCATTTT.

The chain recombines TRBV21-1 with TRBJ1-4. TRBV21-1 has pseudogene status. The CDR3 is 15 amino acids. The CDR3 region has the DNA TGTGCCAGCAGCGACAAGGGACTGAGTAATGAAAAACTGTTTTTT. Amino acids: CASSDKGLSNEKLFF.

This clone has more than one count but fewer than ten. This chain uses TRBV15 with TRBJ1-2, with D hard to call. The CDR3 runs to 11 residues. The germline CDR1 and CDR2 sequences are LNHNV and YYDKDF (reference sequence). V gave up 6 bases and J gave up 5 bases, with 7 bases separating them. CDR3 coding DNA: TGTGCCACCAGAGAAGGGTATGGCTACACCTTC. Its translation is CATREGYGYTF.

This clone appeared a few times. The rearrangement uses TRBV27 and TRBJ1-5; TRBD1 matches at 8 bases. Per the germline V gene, CDR1 is MNHEY and CDR2 is SMNVEV (reference sequence). The CDR3 is 16 residues long. Trimming cost V 10 bases and J 2 bases; bases outside gene matches: 13. The CDR3 is CATGQGGAGGNQPQHF. In DNA form, the CDR3 reads TGTGCCACCGGACAGGGAGGCGCGGGTGGCAATCAGCCCCAGCATTTT.

The rearrangement links TRBV11-2 to TRBJ1-3; 7 nucleotides align to TRBD1. J gave up 2 bases and V 4 bases, and 11 bases lay outside the gene matches. The CDR3 runs 17 residues. Germline V CDR1 and CDR2: SGHAT, FQNNGV. The CDR3 region is CASSSSQGLSTGNTIYF. The CDR3 DNA follows: TGTGCCAGCAGCTCGTCACAGGGGCTTTCGACTGGAAACACCATATATTTT.

The CDR3 loop reads CASSPRWTSVYEQYF. The DNA for the CDR3 is TGTGCCAGCAGCCCGAGATGGACTAGCGTGTACGAGCAGTACTTC. J is TRBJ2-7 and V is TRBV11-3; 9 positions agree with TRBD2. The CDR3 is made up of 15 amino acids. V was clipped by 5 bases and J by 4 bases; unmatched bases: 9. From germline, CDR1 is SGHNT and CDR2 YENEEA.

The J gene is TRBJ2-5, the V gene TRBV7-3; 7 bases map to TRBD1. With the DNA end fitting TRBJ2-7 better, the J assignment may be wrong. Germline CDR1 and CDR2: SGHTA and FQGTGA. The CDR3 totals 13 residues. CDR3 sequence (DNA): TGTGCCAGCAGCAGGGACAGAGCCTACGAGCAGTACTTC. Protein: CASSRDRAYEQYF.

The chain is built from TRBV29-1 and TRBJ2-7; TRBD2 matches 7 bases. CDR3 length equals 14 residues. V lost 4 bases to trimming and J lost 5 bases; unmatched junction nucleotides: 11. Germline-derived CDR1 and CDR2 are SQVTM and ANQGSEA. CDR3 in DNA: TGCAGCGTTGTGGGGGGGACGGTGAACAACGAGCAGTACTTC. The encoded protein is CSVVGGTVNNEQYF.

The chain recombines TRBV28 with TRBJ2-5; D is uncertain. Germline V lookup: CDR1 MDHEN, CDR2 SYDVKM. The CDR3 totals 14 residues. V lost 4 bases to trimming and J lost 3 bases, with 12 bases between them. Here the CDR3 reads CASSSPAAEETQYF. CDR3 nucleotides: TGTGCCAGCAGTTCTCCGGCAGCCGAAGAGACCCAGTACTTC.

The chain recombines TRBV7-2 with TRBJ2-3; a weak D match, TRBD2 (5 bases). The length of the CDR3 is 15 residues. The V end was cut by 5 bases, the J end by 4 bases, with 16 bases between. Per the germline V gene, CDR1 is SGHTA and CDR2 is FQGNSA. The CDR3 here is CASSLTSWRPDTQYF. DNA of the CDR3: TGTGCCAGCAGCCTCACTAGTTGGAGGCCAGATACGCAGTATTTT.

This clone showed up just once. The chain has TRBV4-2 and TRBJ1-5; unclear D gene. Trimming cost V 1 base and J 7 bases, with 17 bases left between them. This CDR3 spans 16 amino acids. Germline CDR1 reads LGHNA; CDR2 reads YNFKEQ. Written as DNA, the CDR3 is TGTGCCAGCAGCCAAGCCGAAGGTCGGGGAACGCAGCCCCAGCATTTT. Encoded protein: CASSQAEGRGTQPQHF.

This chain joins TRBV18 and TRBJ2-3; the match to TRBD1 covers 7 bases. Trimming took 5 bases from V and 1 from J; bases not matched to a gene: 6. The CDR3 consists of 15 residues. Per germline, CDR1 KGHSH and CDR2 LQKENI. The CDR3 DNA follows: TGTGCCAGCTCAGACAGGGAGTATGGCACAGATACGCAGTATTTT. Its protein product is CASSDREYGTDTQYF. Full variable domain (outside the CDR3, taken from reference TRBV18 and TRBJ2-3): NAGVMQNPRHLVRRRGQEARLRCSPMKGHSHVYWYRQLPEEGLKFMVYLQKENIIDESGMPKERFSAEFPKEGPSILRIQQVVRGDSAAYFCASSDREYGTDTQYFGPGTRLTVL.

The chain carries TRBV13 and TRBJ2-1; 7 nucleotides line up with TRBD2. Germline-derived CDR1 and CDR2 are PRHDT and FYEKMQ (reference sequence). The trim removed 4 bases at V and 9 bases at J, leaving 6 bases unmatched. The CDR3 runs 13 residues. The CDR3 coding sequence is TGTGCCAGCAGCTCCGTAGCGGGTAGTGAGCAGTTCTTC. It codes for CASSSVAGSEQFF.

The chain employs TRBV5-1 and TRBJ2-1; TRBD2 agrees at 11 bases. The CDR3 loop spans 16 amino acids. Germline V gene lookup returns CDR1 SGHRS and CDR2 YFSETQ. V was clipped by 4 bases and J by 8 bases; unmatched bases: 11. The CDR3 DNA reads as TGCGCCAGCAGCCATAGCGGGAGGGTCCTTTTGGATGAGCAGTTCTTC. It encodes CASSHSGRVLLDEQFF.

This chain uses TRBV19 with TRBJ2-1; 9 nucleotides line up with TRBD2. Germline CDR1 reads LNHDA; CDR2 reads SQIVND (reference sequence). V gave up 9 bases and J gave up 12 bases; unmatched junction bases: 15. The CDR3 has 14 residues. CDR3 sequence reads: CASQAGTSRGLQFF. Written as DNA, the CDR3 is TGTGCCAGCCAGGCTGGGACTAGCAGAGGTCTGCAGTTCTTC.

The chain carries TRBV28 and TRBJ2-7, with TRBD1 matching over 7 bases. This CDR3 spans 17 amino acids. V trimming: 5 bases; J trimming: 2 bases; junction bases outside the gene matches: 15. Germline CDR1 and CDR2: MDHEN and SYDVKM. The CDR3 DNA reads TGTGCCAGCAGTCCTATCCCCGGGACAGTCTCCCCCTACGAGCAGTACTTC. It codes for CASSPIPGTVSPYEQYF.

The V gene is TRBV18, the J gene TRBJ1-1, with unresolved D. The ends were cut back, 3 bases at V and 0 bases at J, with 17 bases in the middle. CDR1 and CDR2 from the germline V gene are KGHSH and LQKENI. The CDR3 is made up of 17 amino acids. CDR3: CASSPRRLKVLNTEAFF. The CDR3 DNA is TGTGCCAGCTCACCCCGTCGTTTGAAGGTCCTGAACACTGAAGCTTTCTTT.